Listed below are T cell receptor beta chains from one sample, sequenced in a study of blood T cell repertoires in COVID-19. Assay: immunoSEQ multiplex PCR; the TCRdb copy retains only in-frame clones and omits some. This table holds 150,000 to 200,000 clones, about 85% found once. Specimen: peripheral blood. These receptors all stem from a man aged 18 to 29 with acute or convalescent COVID-19. Both conserved end residues are part of each CDR3. D genes are given only for firm matches. Expanded clones are given a class, and other clones once, few, many or no size at all.

>few|-|TRBV27|TRBJ1-5
CASSLSSNQPQHF
TGTGCCAGCAGTTTATCATCAAATCAGCCCCAGCATTTT
>-|TRBD2|TRBV28|TRBJ2-1
CASVRGGGAWLHEQFF
TGTGCCAGCGTCCGGGGCGGGGGGGCATGGTTACATGAGCAGTTCTTC
>-|-|TRBV19|TRBJ2-1
CASSPQTAYNEQFF
TGTGCCAGTAGTCCTCAGACAGCTTACAATGAGCAGTTCTTC
>-|TRBD1|TRBV27|TRBJ1-1
CASSSRTGRNTEAFF
TGTGCCAGCAGTTCACGGACAGGCCGGAACACTGAAGCTTTCTTT
>-|-|TRBV5-1|TRBJ1-5
CASSLSGGGAQPQHF
TGCGCCAGCAGCTTGAGTGGCGGAGGGGCTCAGCCCCAGCATTTT
>-|TRBD1|TRBV28|TRBJ1-2
CASSLDRVGGYTF
TGTGCCAGCAGCTTAGACAGGGTTGGGGGCTACACCTTC
>-|TRBD2|TRBV6-5|TRBJ2-1
CASSLTSGGHEQFF
TGTGCCAGCAGTTTGACTAGCGGGGGTCACGAGCAGTTCTTC
>-|TRBD2|TRBV6-1|TRBJ2-3
CASSEVSGGGDTQYF
TGTGCCAGCAGTGAAGTTAGCGGGGGGGGAGATACGCAGTATTTT
>-|TRBD1|TRBV29-1|TRBJ1-3
CSVVDRGQGNTIYF
TGCAGCGTTGTCGACAGGGGGCAGGGAAACACCATATATTTT
>-|-|TRBV5-1|TRBJ2-3
CASREGPTTDTQYF
TGCGCCAGCAGGGAGGGGCCCACAACAGATACGCAGTATTTT
>-|-|TRBV6-5|TRBJ1-6
CASTPRTANSPLHF
TGTGCCAGCACCCCTCGGACAGCCAATTCACCCCTCCACTTT
>-|-|TRBV7-2|TRBJ1-2
CASSLAAEYGYTF
TGTGCCAGCAGCTTGGCGGCAGAGTATGGCTACACCTTC
>-|-|TRBV5-5|TRBJ2-2
CASSLAVTDGNTGELFF
TGTGCCAGCAGCTTGGCCGTGACTGACGGGAACACCGGGGAGCTGTTTTTT
>few|-|TRBV7-9|TRBJ1-1
CASSLAEGRFAFF
TGTGCCAGCAGCTTAGCTGAGGGGAGGTTCGCTTTCTTT
>-|-|TRBV6-6|TRBJ2-7
CASSYSFSGVYEQYF
TGTGCCAGCAGTTACTCGTTTTCAGGGGTCTACGAGCAGTACTTC
>-|-|TRBV2|TRBJ2-1
CASSEMGGRDEQFF
TGTGCCAGCAGTGAAATGGGAGGCAGGGATGAGCAGTTCTTC
>-|TRBD1|TRBV7-3|TRBJ2-1
CASSRHTGGQYNEQFF
TGTGCCAGCAGTCGCCATACAGGGGGCCAATACAATGAGCAGTTCTTC
>-|-|TRBV28|TRBJ1-5
CASSSGQRNQPQHF
TGTGCCAGCAGTTCTGGACAGAGAAATCAGCCCCAGCATTTT
>-|-|TRBV2|TRBJ1-2
CASSVLGVGYTF
TGTGCCAGCAGTGTTCTCGGGGTCGGCTACACCTTC
>-|-|TRBV28|TRBJ1-2
CASRRQAGNYGYTF
TGTGCCAGCAGAAGGCAGGCCGGAAACTATGGCTACACCTTC
>-|TRBD2|TRBV13|TRBJ2-3
CASSYSGRVNADTQYF
TGTGCCAGCAGCTATAGTGGGAGGGTAAACGCAGATACGCAGTATTTT
>-|-|TRBV2|TRBJ2-5
CASSQKETQYF
TGTGCCAGCAGTCAAAAAGAGACCCAGTACTTC
>-|-|TRBV7-3|TRBJ2-1
CASSPPGHNNEQFF
TGTGCCAGCAGCCCGCCGGGACACAACAATGAGCAGTTCTTC
>-|-|TRBV9|TRBJ2-2
CASSEMARDTGELFF
TGTGCCAGCAGCGAGATGGCCAGGGACACCGGGGAGCTGTTTTTT
>-|-|TRBV3-1/TRBV3-2|TRBJ1-2
CASSQDLGAAPYGYTF
TGTGCCAGCAGCCAAGATCTGGGGGCGGCGCCCTATGGCTACACCTTC